The T cell receptor beta chain described here comes from a study of CD8 T cells in Susac syndrome. It was with random hexamers that 0.5 to 1 ug RNA was reverse transcribed. TCRdb re-called the immunoSEQ multiplex PCR reads with MiXCR, one entry per CDR3 protein. The sample includes some 260,000 distinct CDR3 sequences, 70% to 90% of them seen just once. Germline V lookup: CDR1 LGHDT, CDR2 YNNKEL (reference sequence). There are 18 residues in the CDR3. The V gene end was trimmed by 5 bases and the J gene end by 3 bases; junction bases not matched to a gene: 14. From blood CD8+ and CD4+ T cells, TCR beta sequences were generated.

The chain has TRBV3-1 and TRBJ2-2; 8 nucleotides agree with TRBD1. The sample was CD8+ T cells from PBMCs. This TCR was recovered from a human donor with multiple sclerosis. CDR3 DNA: TGTGCCAGCAGCGGACCGTCGTCTCAGGGGGCCCACACCGGGGAGCTGTTTTTT. As protein: CASSGPSSQGAHTGELFF.